One TCR beta chain is described in this entry. Its antigen is still unknown. Other DNA sequences from this sample encode an identical CDR3 as well. This sample stems from a study of shared clonotypes between healthy human individuals. Study-wide background: CD4 naive cells filled three plates per donor, CD4 memory three, CD8 naive two and CD8 memory one.

Germline V gives CDR1 LNHNV, CDR2 YYDKDF (reference sequence). Trimming took 0 bases from V and 3 from J, leaving 6 bases between them. The CDR3 sequence is 14 residues long. The study's findings and limits: Sharing across four donors was seen in 4% to 6.5% of naive CD4 clonotypes.

The table came from immunoSEQ multiplex PCR; TCRdb's copy has only in-frame clones and leaves some out. The repertoire includes 1 million to 1.3 million clones, around 78% of them detected once, and 0.6% to 0.7% sits in the top ten. Sequencing used memory CD4+ T cells from PBMCs. The subset here: CD45RA-negative fraction. This chain uses TRBV15 with TRBJ1-5; D not resolved. The TCR originated in a man aged 18 to 30 in good health. Some clones in this sample may be carry-over from other donors' samples. CDR3 sequence reads: CATSRDRDNQPQHF. The CDR3, as DNA: TGTGCCACCAGCAGAGATCGAGACAATCAGCCCCAGCATTTT.